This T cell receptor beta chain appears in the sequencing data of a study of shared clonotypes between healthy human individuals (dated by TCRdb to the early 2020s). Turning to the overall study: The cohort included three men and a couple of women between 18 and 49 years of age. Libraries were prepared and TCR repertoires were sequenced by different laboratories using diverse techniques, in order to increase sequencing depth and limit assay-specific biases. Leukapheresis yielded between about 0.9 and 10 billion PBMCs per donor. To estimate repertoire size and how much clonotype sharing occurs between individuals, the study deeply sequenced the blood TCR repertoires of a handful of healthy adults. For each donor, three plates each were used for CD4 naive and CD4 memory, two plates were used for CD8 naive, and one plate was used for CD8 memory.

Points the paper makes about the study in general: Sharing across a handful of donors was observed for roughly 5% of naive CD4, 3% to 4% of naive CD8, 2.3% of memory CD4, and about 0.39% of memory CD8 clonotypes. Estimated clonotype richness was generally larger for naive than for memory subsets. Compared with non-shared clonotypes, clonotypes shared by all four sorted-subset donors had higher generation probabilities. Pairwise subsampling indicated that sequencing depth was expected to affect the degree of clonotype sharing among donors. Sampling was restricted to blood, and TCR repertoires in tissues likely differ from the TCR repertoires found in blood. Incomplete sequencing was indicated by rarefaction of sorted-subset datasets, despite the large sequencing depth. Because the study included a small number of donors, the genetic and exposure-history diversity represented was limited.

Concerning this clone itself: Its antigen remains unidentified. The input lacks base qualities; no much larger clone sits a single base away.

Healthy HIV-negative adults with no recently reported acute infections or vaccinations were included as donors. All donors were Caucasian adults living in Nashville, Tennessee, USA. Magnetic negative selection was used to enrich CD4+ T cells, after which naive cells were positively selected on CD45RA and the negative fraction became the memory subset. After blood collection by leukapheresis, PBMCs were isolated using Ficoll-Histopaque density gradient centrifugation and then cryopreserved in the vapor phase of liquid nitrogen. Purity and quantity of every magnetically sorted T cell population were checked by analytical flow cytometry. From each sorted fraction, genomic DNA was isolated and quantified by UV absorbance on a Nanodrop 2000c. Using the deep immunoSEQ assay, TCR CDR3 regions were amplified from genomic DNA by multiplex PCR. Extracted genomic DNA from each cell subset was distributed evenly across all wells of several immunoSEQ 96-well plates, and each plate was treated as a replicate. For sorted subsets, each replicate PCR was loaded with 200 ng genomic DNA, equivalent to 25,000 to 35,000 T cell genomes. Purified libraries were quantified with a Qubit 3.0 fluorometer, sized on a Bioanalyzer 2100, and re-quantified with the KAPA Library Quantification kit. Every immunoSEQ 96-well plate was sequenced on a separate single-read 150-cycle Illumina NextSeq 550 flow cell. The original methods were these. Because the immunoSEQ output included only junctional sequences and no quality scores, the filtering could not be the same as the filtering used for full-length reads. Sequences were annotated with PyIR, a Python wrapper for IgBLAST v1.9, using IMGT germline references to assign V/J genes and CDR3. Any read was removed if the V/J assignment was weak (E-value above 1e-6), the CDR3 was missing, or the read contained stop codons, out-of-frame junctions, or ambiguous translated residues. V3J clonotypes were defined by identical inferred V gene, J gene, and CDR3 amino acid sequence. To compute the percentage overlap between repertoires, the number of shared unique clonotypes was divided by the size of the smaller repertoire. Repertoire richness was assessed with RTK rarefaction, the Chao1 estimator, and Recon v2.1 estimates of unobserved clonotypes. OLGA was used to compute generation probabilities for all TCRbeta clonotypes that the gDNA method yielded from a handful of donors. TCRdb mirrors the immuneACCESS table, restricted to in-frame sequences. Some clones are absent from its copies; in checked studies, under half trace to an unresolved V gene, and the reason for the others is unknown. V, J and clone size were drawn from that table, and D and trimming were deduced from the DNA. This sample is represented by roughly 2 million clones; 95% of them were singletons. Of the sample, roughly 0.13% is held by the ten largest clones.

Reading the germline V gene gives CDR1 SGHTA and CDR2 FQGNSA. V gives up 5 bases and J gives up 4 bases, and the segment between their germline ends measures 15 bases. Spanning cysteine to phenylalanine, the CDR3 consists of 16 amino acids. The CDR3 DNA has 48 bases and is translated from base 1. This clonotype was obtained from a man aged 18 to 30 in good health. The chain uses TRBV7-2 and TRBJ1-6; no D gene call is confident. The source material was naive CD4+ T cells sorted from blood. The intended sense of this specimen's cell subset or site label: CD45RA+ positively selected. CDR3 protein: CASSVTIFGYNSPLHF. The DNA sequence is TGTGCCAGCAGCGTCACCATATTCGGGTATAATTCACCCCTCCACTTT. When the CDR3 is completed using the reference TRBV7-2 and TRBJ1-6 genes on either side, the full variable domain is GAGVSQSPSNKVTEKGKDVELRCDPISGHTALYWYRQSLGQGLEFLIYFQGNSAPDKSGLPSDRFSAERTGGSVSTLTIQRTQQEDSAVYLCASSVTIFGYNSPLHFGNGTRLTVT.